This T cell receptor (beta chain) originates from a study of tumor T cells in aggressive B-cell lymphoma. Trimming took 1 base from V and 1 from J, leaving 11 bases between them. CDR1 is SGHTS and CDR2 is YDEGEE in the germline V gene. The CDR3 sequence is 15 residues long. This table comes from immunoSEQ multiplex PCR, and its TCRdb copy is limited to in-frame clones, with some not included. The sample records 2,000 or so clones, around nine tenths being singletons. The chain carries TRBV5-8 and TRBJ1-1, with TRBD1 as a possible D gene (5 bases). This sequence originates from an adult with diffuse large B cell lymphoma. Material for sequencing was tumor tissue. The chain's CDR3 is CASSLRGRRNTEAFF. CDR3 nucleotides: TGTGCCAGCAGCTTGAGGGGTCGGAGGAACACTGAAGCTTTCTTT.